A single sample is the source of the 26 T cell receptor beta chains below, sequenced in a study of blood T cell repertoires in COVID-19. Sequencing was performed with immunoSEQ multiplex PCR; in TCRdb, only in-frame clones are kept and a portion is missing. The table includes 60,000 or so clones, 70% to 85% detected once. The sequencing sample was made of peripheral blood. These receptors were obtained from a man aged 55 to 69 with acute or convalescent COVID-19.

V usage is TRBV28 and J usage is TRBJ1-6; TRBD1 aligns across 7 bases. V shed 5 bases, J shed 6 bases, and the junction held 1 base outside the gene matches. CDR3 length: 13 amino acids. Germline lookup yields CDR1 MDHEN and CDR2 SYDVKM. In nucleotides, the CDR3 is TGTGCCAGCAGTCGGGACAGTAATTCACCCCTCCACTTT. Translating gives CASSRDSNSPLHF.

Here the CDR3 reads CASSVGQLPSPLHF. CDR3 nucleotide sequence: TGTGCCAGCAGCGTAGGACAGCTACCTTCACCCCTCCACTTT. The V gene is TRBV9, the J gene TRBJ1-6; possible D gene TRBD1, 5 bases. V lost 0 bases and J 9 bases, leaving 10 bases between the germline ends. CDR1 is SGDLS and CDR2 is YYNGEE in the germline V gene. The CDR3 length is 14 residues.

The genes are TRBV6-6 and TRBJ2-7, with D possibly TRBD2 on 5 matching bases. The CDR3 has 11 amino acids. Trimming stripped 7 bases from V and 3 bases from J, with 7 bases between. CDR1 and CDR2 (germline): MNHNY, SVGAGI (reference sequence). This CDR3 is CASNEGYEQYF. DNA of the CDR3: TGTGCCAGCAATGAGGGCTACGAGCAGTACTTC.

The V and J genes are TRBV5-1 and TRBJ2-3; D uncertain. V was trimmed by 0 bases and J by 3 bases, leaving 5 bases between them. The CDR3 runs to 13 residues. Per germline, CDR1 SGHRS and CDR2 YFSETQ. The CDR3 bases are TGCGCCAGCAGCTTGGAAACTACAGATACGCAGTATTTT. Protein product: CASSLETTDTQYF.

DNA for the CDR3: TGTGCCACCAGTGGAAGACTTTTCACAGATACGCAGTATTTT. Its protein is CATSGRLFTDTQYF. The chain joins TRBV24-1 to TRBJ2-3; unclear D gene. The CDR3 runs to 14 residues. The V end lost 5 bases, the J end lost 2 bases, and 10 bases lay between the germline ends. The germline V gene encodes CDR1 KGHDR and CDR2 SFDVKD.

The chain has TRBV30 and TRBJ1-4, with 7 positions matching TRBD1. Germline V gene data show CDR1 as GTSNPN and CDR2 as SVGIG (reference sequence). The CDR3 has 16 residues. Trimming took 5 bases from V and 8 from J; bases not matched to a gene: 17. The CDR3 sequence is CAWSGQRTARGEKLFF. As DNA, the CDR3 is TGTGCCTGGTCGGGACAGCGCACCGCCCGGGGAGAAAAACTGTTTTTT.

This sequence joins TRBV25-1 and TRBJ2-7; TRBD1 agrees at 8 bases. This CDR3 spans 13 amino acids. Germline lookup yields CDR1 MGHDK and CDR2 SYGVNS. Trimming at V came to 10 bases and at J to 0 bases, leaving 5 bases not matched to a gene. The CDR3 sequence: CATYRGFSYEQYF. The CDR3 region has the DNA TGTGCCACCTACAGGGGGTTCTCCTACGAGCAGTACTTC.

The V gene is TRBV5-4, the J gene TRBJ1-1; D is unclear. CDR1 is SGHNT and CDR2 is YYREEE in the germline V gene (reference sequence). The CDR3 loop spans 13 amino acids. Trimming left V 2 bases short and J 5 bases short, with 10 bases between. The CDR3: CASSFPLRTEAFF. CDR3 bases: TGTGCCAGCAGCTTCCCACTCCGGACTGAAGCTTTCTTT.

V usage is TRBV15 and J usage is TRBJ2-1, with D tentatively TRBD1 (5 bases). V was clipped by 3 bases and J by 0 bases, with 15 bases between them. CDR3 size: 17 residues. CDR1 and CDR2 (germline): LNHNV, YYDKDF (reference sequence). The DNA of the CDR3 is TGTGCCACCAGCAGCCACTTACAGGTGAGCTCCTACAATGAGCAGTTCTTC. This gives the protein CATSSHLQVSSYNEQFF. The full variable domain, with the rest looked up from reference TRBV15 and TRBJ2-1, is DAMVIQNPRYQVTQFGKPVTLSCSQTLNHNVMYWYQQKSSQAPKLLFHYYDKDFNNEADTPDNFQSRRPNTSFCFLDIRSPGLGDTAMYLCATSSHLQVSSYNEQFFGPGTRLTVL.

The chain is built from TRBV18 and TRBJ2-5, with 9 bases matching TRBD1. There are 16 residues in the CDR3. Germline lookup yields CDR1 KGHSH and CDR2 LQKENI. The V and J ends lost 5 bases and 1 base, in that order; junction bases with no gene match: 8. CDR3 in amino acids: CASSSLGQGIQETQYF. DNA for the CDR3: TGTGCCAGCTCATCACTAGGACAGGGGATCCAAGAGACCCAGTACTTC.

The CDR3 sequence is CASTLLRGYGYTF. DNA for the CDR3: TGTGCCAGCACTCTCCTCAGGGGTTATGGCTACACCTTC. The V call is TRBV12-3 or TRBV12-4, the J call TRBJ1-2; possible D gene TRBD1, 6 bases. V dropped 7 bases and J dropped 5 bases, with 14 bases sitting between them. This CDR3 spans 13 amino acids.

This chain uses TRBV2 with TRBJ1-3; D gene uncertain. CDR3 length equals 17 residues. CDR1 is SNHLY, CDR2 FYNNEI, per germline. Deletions cut 4 bases from V and 0 bases from J, with 16 bases between. CDR3 loop: CASSVSRRPFSGNTIYF. In DNA form, the CDR3 reads TGTGCCAGCAGTGTCTCGCGGCGCCCGTTCTCTGGAAACACCATATATTTT.

V usage is TRBV2 and J usage is TRBJ2-3, with 7 nucleotides matching TRBD2. V shed 7 bases, J shed 5 bases, and the junction held 3 bases outside the gene matches. Germline V lookup: CDR1 SNHLY, CDR2 FYNNEI. This CDR3 has 12 amino acids. The CDR3 DNA reads as TGTGCCAGCACCTCGGGGGGAGATACGCAGTATTTT. Translated, it gives CASTSGGDTQYF.

The rearrangement uses TRBV6-5 and TRBJ1-2; tentatively, D is TRBD1 (5 bases). This CDR3 contains 15 residues. The germline V gene encodes CDR1 MNHEY and CDR2 SVGAGI. The V gene lost 8 bases and the J gene lost 2 bases, with 18 bases spanning the gap. CDR3 coding DNA: TGTGCCAGCGGCGGGAGGGGAGTTGGGAACTATGGCTACACCTTC. Residues: CASGGRGVGNYGYTF.

V usage is TRBV12-3 or TRBV12-4 and J usage is TRBJ2-7, with a weak D call TRBD1 (6 bases). This CDR3 comprises 13 residues. V lost 5 bases, J lost 2 bases, and 10 bases lay in between. CDR3 region: CASSTGRPYEQYF. The CDR3 DNA is TGTGCCAGCAGTACAGGGCGCCCCTACGAGCAGTACTTC.

This rearrangement joins TRBV19 to TRBJ2-7, with TRBD2 identical over 8 bases. Germline CDR1 and CDR2: LNHDA and SQIVND (reference sequence). CDR3 size: 14 residues. Germline trimming cut 5 bases from V and 3 bases from J; bases unmatched to any gene: 6. CDR3 in amino acids: CASSPAGVRYEQYF. CDR3 bases: TGTGCCAGTAGTCCAGCGGGGGTGCGCTACGAGCAGTACTTC. The full variable domain, in which reference TRBV19 and TRBJ2-7 provide the parts outside the CDR3, is DGGITQSPKYLFRKEGQNVTLSCEQNLNHDAMYWYRQDPGQGLRLIYYSQIVNDFQKGDIAEGYSVSREKKESFPLTVTSAQKNPTAFYLCASSPAGVRYEQYFGPGTRLTVT.

This sequence joins TRBV11-3 and TRBJ2-2; D not resolved. CDR1 SGHNT and CDR2 YENEEA come from the germline V gene. The CDR3 has 13 residues. V was shortened by 1 base and J by 6 bases, with 6 bases between the two germline ends. DNA of the CDR3: TGTGCCAGCAGCTTAGTTCCGGCCGGGGAGCTGTTTTTT. This codes for CASSLVPAGELFF.

The CDR3 DNA is TGTGCCAGCAGCTTAGCCCGGGATAGCTCCTACGAGCAGTACTTC. Translated, it gives CASSLARDSSYEQYF. This rearrangement joins TRBV11-2 to TRBJ2-7, with TRBD2 as a possible D gene (5 bases). The V and J ends lost 1 base and 0 bases respectively, with 10 bases between them. Looked up from germline, CDR1 is SGHAT and CDR2 is FQNNGV. CDR3 size: 15 residues.

The chain has TRBV5-6 and TRBJ1-2; D gene unclear. Between the trimmed V and J ends, which lost 1 base and 6 bases, there was a span of 10 bases. The CDR3 has 13 residues. CDR1 and CDR2 (germline): SGHDT, YYEEEE. The CDR3 loop reads CASSLWSGDGYTF. CDR3 in DNA: TGTGCCAGCAGCTTGTGGTCGGGTGATGGCTACACCTTC.

The CDR3 DNA is TGTGCCAGCAGCTACCCACAAAGCGGTGGACAGGGGTTCGGGAATGAGCAGTTCTTC. Its protein is CASSYPQSGGQGFGNEQFF. V usage is TRBV7-9 and J usage is TRBJ2-1, with 9 positions matching TRBD1. Germline V gene lookup returns CDR1 SEHNR and CDR2 FQNEAQ (reference sequence). CDR3 length: 19 amino acids. Trimming cost V 4 bases and J 7 bases; bases outside gene matches: 20.

The rearrangement links TRBV7-9 to TRBJ2-1; D is possibly TRBD2 (5 bases). The CDR3 sequence is 14 residues long. The germline CDR1 and CDR2 sequences are SEHNR and FQNEAQ (reference sequence). The V end lost 3 bases, the J end lost 6 bases, and 12 bases lay between the germline ends. The CDR3 region has the DNA TGTGCCAGCAGCTTCAACGGGGTGACCAATGAGCAGTTCTTC. Translation: CASSFNGVTNEQFF.

This chain uses TRBV19 with TRBJ1-1; no reliable D call. The CDR3 sequence is 14 residues long. V lost 0 bases and J lost 5, with 10 bases in between. Germline V gene lookup returns CDR1 LNHDA and CDR2 SQIVND (reference sequence). The CDR3 reads CASSIDRDGTEAFF. The CDR3, as DNA: TGTGCCAGTAGTATAGATCGGGATGGGACTGAAGCTTTCTTT.

This CDR3 reads CSASSQAGELFF. For the CDR3, the DNA is TGCAGTGCTAGTTCGCAGGCCGGGGAGCTGTTTTTT. The chain carries TRBV20-1 and TRBJ2-2; D is ambiguous. Germline CDR1 is DFQATT and CDR2 is SNEGSKA (reference sequence). The V and J ends lost 3 bases and 6 bases respectively, with 8 bases between them. CDR3 length equals 12 residues.

The V gene is TRBV9, the J gene TRBJ2-2, with 7 positions matching TRBD2. This CDR3 is built from 17 residues. The V gene end was trimmed by 2 bases and the J gene end by 1 base; junction bases not matched to a gene: 8. Germline CDR1 and CDR2: SGDLS and YYNGEE. CDR3 in amino acids: CASSVSSGGWNTGELFF. As DNA, the CDR3 is TGTGCCAGCAGCGTCTCATCGGGGGGATGGAACACCGGGGAGCTGTTTTTT.

V and J are TRBV12-5 and TRBJ1-1; the D gene is possibly TRBD1 (5 bases). Trimming removed 7 bases from V and 7 bases from J, with 19 bases in between. CDR1 is LGHNT and CDR2 is FRNRAP in the germline V gene. This CDR3 is 14 amino acids long. CDR3 in DNA: TGTGCTAGTGTTCGGGACTCCGAAAGTAATGAAGCTTTCTTT. It translates to CASVRDSESNEAFF.

V and J are TRBV9 and TRBJ1-2; D possibly corresponds to TRBD1 (6 bases). V was trimmed by 1 base and J by 2 bases, leaving 9 bases between them. The CDR3 consists of 14 residues. Germline V gene data show CDR1 as SGDLS and CDR2 as YYNGEE. The CDR3 region is CASSVKGENYGYTF. The CDR3 nucleotides read TGTGCCAGCAGCGTAAAGGGGGAAAACTATGGCTACACCTTC. Full variable domain (outside the CDR3, taken from reference TRBV9 and TRBJ1-2): DSGVTQTPKHLITATGQRVTLRCSPRSGDLSVYWYQQSLDQGLQFLIQYYNGEERAKGNILERFSAQQFPDLHSELNLSSLELGDSALYFCASSVKGENYGYTFGSGTRLTVV.